The sequence of this T cell receptor beta chain was determined in a study of blood T cells in healthy people across ages. Study context: Per every two T cells, about one barcoded beta molecule was captured by template switching.

Primed by a sample-barcoded 5' primer and a J-beta primer mix, a second PCR proceeded for 7 to 11 cycles. The authors tagged each cDNA molecule using a template-switch adaptor with 12 random nucleotides. TCRdb passed the 5' RACE reads through MiXCR, listing each CDR3 protein once. The sample includes about 780,000 distinct CDR3 sequences, around 50% of them seen just once. Between the trimmed V and J ends, which lost 4 bases and 3 bases, there was a span of 20 bases. This CDR3 spans 16 amino acids. CDR1 is DFQATT and CDR2 is SNEGSKA in the germline V gene (reference sequence). The donors, all healthy, were Caucasians living in Russia, aged roughly 6 to 100.

The clonotype originates from a man older than 75 in good health. The sample was blood. The chain couples TRBV20-1 to TRBJ2-3; D might be TRBD2 (7 bases). The CDR3 sequence: CSATARGGAATDTQYF. CDR3 in DNA: TGCAGTGCTACCGCGAGAGGGGGGGCCGCGACAGATACGCAGTATTTT.